This T cell receptor delta chain was sequenced in a study of γδ T cells in repeated Plasmodium falciparum infection. Study overall: The natural-infection arm compared Malian children under seasonal malaria with matched Australian children. Malaria-naive adults were infected with P. falciparum NF54 four times over roughly 600 days. Sampling occurred at baseline, pre-infection for selected infections, and 21 days post-infection.

Gammadelta T cells were flow-sorted from PBMC into Vgamma9/Vdelta2+ and Vdelta2-negative populations for bulk analysis. TCRdb used CATT to re-call clones from the multiplex PCR reads. The data hold 40,000 to 55,000 delta-chain clones, with approximately 2% observed a single time. General study results and limits: Compared with Australian children, Malian Vdelta2-negative repertoires seemed more clonal, less diverse, less shared.

This clone was seen a few times. Its antigen is undetermined. With a far larger clone one base away, a read error is the likely cause. Other DNA sequences in this sample translate to the same CDR3. The CDR3 is 26 amino acids. V trimming: 4 bases; J trimming: 1 base; junction bases outside the gene matches: 33. The germline V gene encodes CDR1 TSWWSYY and CDR2 QGS. The clonotype was recovered from a pool of human donors (malaria-infected and uninfected, not separated). The source material was gamma-delta T cells from blood. The chain carries TRDV1 and TRDJ1; 13 bases fit TRDD3. CDR3 nucleotide sequence: TGTGCTCTTGGGGCGCCTCGTCTTCTTTTCTATATTACTGGGGGATACGAGTTAAGTAGCACCGATAAACTCATCTTT. Protein: CALGAPRLLFYITGGYELSSTDKLIF.